The clone carrying this TCR beta chain was seen a handful of times. This entry belongs to a study of T-cell reconstitution after alpha-beta-depleted transplantation in children. Trimming left V 5 bases short and J 8 bases short, with 13 bases between. The CDR3 length is 13 residues. Unique molecular identifiers were used to barcode this TCRbeta library. From the PCR reads, TCRdb called clonotypes with MiXCR, one entry per CDR3 protein. The sample lists approximately 400,000 distinct CDR3 sequences, approximately 10% occurring once. The V call is TRBV12-3 or TRBV12-4, the J call TRBJ2-1; maybe TRBD2 (5 bases). This specimen consisted of PBMCs from the stem cell graft donor, obtained from the stem cell graft. The clonotype originates from a human donor who donated a stem cell graft to a child with acute myeloid leukemia. CDR3 DNA sequence: TGTGCCAGCAGTCCTACAGCGGCGGATGAGCAGTTCTTC. Protein: CASSPTAADEQFF.